Shown below are 24 T cell receptor beta chains from a single sample sequenced in a study of blood T cell repertoires in COVID-19. Generated by immunoSEQ multiplex PCR, the TCRdb table keeps only in-frame clones and is missing some. The sample lists around 290,000 clones; 75% to 90% were seen once. Sequencing used peripheral blood. Receptors were obtained from a woman in her seventies with COVID-19, enrolled during active disease.

This sequence joins TRBV13 and TRBJ1-2; D possibly corresponds to TRBD1 (5 bases). Germline CDR1 and CDR2: PRHDT and FYEKMQ (reference sequence). The CDR3 totals 14 residues. V was pared by 5 bases and J by 0 bases, with 10 bases between. CDR3 sequence reads: CASSTGLANYGYTF. In DNA, the CDR3 is TGTGCCAGCAGCACAGGTTTAGCTAACTATGGCTACACCTTC.

The chain has TRBV18 and TRBJ1-2, with a possible D match to TRBD1 (6 bases). From germline, CDR1 is KGHSH and CDR2 LQKENI. The CDR3 totals 17 residues. V lost 6 bases and J 2 bases, leaving 22 bases between the germline ends. The CDR3 nucleotides are TGTGCCAGCTCGCCCCTCGGTCTGGGGGCCCCAAACTATGGCTACACCTTC. Its translation: CASSPLGLGAPNYGYTF. Drawing the rest from reference TRBV18 and TRBJ1-2, the complete variable domain is NAGVMQNPRHLVRRRGQEARLRCSPMKGHSHVYWYRQLPEEGLKFMVYLQKENIIDESGMPKERFSAEFPKEGPSILRIQQVVRGDSAAYFCASSPLGLGAPNYGYTFGSGTRLTVV.

The chain employs TRBV28 and TRBJ1-5, with D maybe TRBD1 (6 bases). The germline CDR1 and CDR2 sequences are MDHEN and SYDVKM. The V gene lost 4 bases and the J gene lost 9 bases, with 13 bases spanning the gap. There are 13 residues in the CDR3. In DNA form, the CDR3 reads TGTGCCAGCAGTTCAAAACAGGGTACGCCCCAGCATTTT. Translated, it gives CASSSKQGTPQHF.

The J gene is TRBJ2-7, the V gene TRBV2, with D possibly being TRBD2 (5 bases). The V end was cut by 6 bases, the J end by 2 bases, with 11 bases between. CDR1 and CDR2 (germline): SNHLY, FYNNEI. The CDR3 totals 13 residues. Here the CDR3 DNA reads TGTGCCAGCAGCGAACCGGGGACCTACGAGCAGTACTTC. This encodes CASSEPGTYEQYF.

This clone was recorded a few times. V usage is TRBV7-9 and J usage is TRBJ1-1; the D is unclear. CDR1 is SEHNR, CDR2 FQNEAQ, per germline (reference sequence). V lost 6 bases and J 3 bases, leaving 14 bases between the germline ends. The CDR3 spans 14 residues. The CDR3 is CASRRVNGYTEAFF. The CDR3 nucleotides are TGTGCCAGCAGGCGGGTGAATGGGTACACTGAAGCTTTCTTT.

This chain links TRBV7-2 with TRBJ2-5; a weak D match, TRBD1 (6 bases). The V gene lost 2 bases and the J gene lost 1 base, with 8 bases spanning the gap. This CDR3 region has 14 residues. Germline CDR1 and CDR2: SGHTA and FQGNSA. The CDR3 DNA sequence: TGTGCCAGCAGCTTACCAGGGGTCCAAGAGACCCAGTACTTC. This codes for CASSLPGVQETQYF. Based on the CDR3 plus reference TRBV7-2 and TRBJ2-5, the full variable domain is GAGVSQSPSNKVTEKGKDVELRCDPISGHTALYWYRQSLGQGLEFLIYFQGNSAPDKSGLPSDRFSAERTGGSVSTLTIQRTQQEDSAVYLCASSLPGVQETQYFGPGTRLLVL.

This sequence joins TRBV2 and TRBJ2-5; possibly TRBD1 for D (5 bases). This CDR3 is built from 13 residues. CDR1 and CDR2 from the germline V gene are SNHLY and FYNNEI. V was trimmed by 1 base and J by 2 bases, leaving 5 bases between them. The CDR3 reads CASSEGQQETQYF. The CDR3 DNA reads TGTGCCAGCAGTGAAGGACAGCAAGAGACCCAGTACTTC.

This clone was detected once. This chain uses TRBV18 with TRBJ2-7, with TRBD1 identical over 9 bases. Per germline, CDR1 KGHSH and CDR2 LQKENI. With 5 bases clipped from V and 0 bases from J, the junction kept 8 bases outside the gene matches. This CDR3 spans 16 amino acids. CDR3 in DNA: TGTGCCAGCTCAGATTCCCTGGACAGGGGCTCCTACGAGCAGTACTTC. This encodes CASSDSLDRGSYEQYF.

This clone was counted a single time. V gene TRBV24-1 combines with J gene TRBJ2-5; D unresolved. This CDR3 is built from 14 residues. Germline CDR1 KGHDR, CDR2 SFDVKD. V lost 4 bases and J 5 bases, leaving 13 bases between the germline ends. CDR3 protein: CATSDAGQVETQYF. In DNA, the CDR3 is TGTGCCACCAGTGACGCAGGTCAGGTGGAGACCCAGTACTTC.

The gene calls are TRBV27 and TRBJ2-7; 11 bases align to TRBD1. The germline V gene encodes CDR1 MNHEY and CDR2 SMNVEV (reference sequence). This CDR3 has 14 residues. V lost 8 bases and J lost 0; bases outside the gene matches: 3. Here the CDR3 reads CASEDRGPSYEQYF. Written as DNA, the CDR3 is TGTGCCAGCGAGGACAGGGGGCCCTCCTACGAGCAGTACTTC.

V gene TRBV4-3 combines with J gene TRBJ1-6, with TRBD1 matching over 7 bases. There are 18 residues in the CDR3. From germline, CDR1 is LGHNA and CDR2 YSLEER. Unmatched junction bases numbered 6, after V lost 1 base and J lost 0 bases. The CDR3: CASSQVPGGSSYNSPLHF. As DNA, the CDR3 is TGCGCCAGCAGCCAAGTCCCAGGGGGAAGCTCCTATAATTCACCCCTCCACTTT.

This clone was counted a single time. J is TRBJ1-1 and V is TRBV20-1; D remains ambiguous. This CDR3 comprises 14 residues. V lost 3 bases and J 5 bases, leaving 16 bases between the germline ends. Germline V gives CDR1 DFQATT, CDR2 SNEGSKA (reference sequence). CDR3 in amino acids: CSASRPGGQTEAFF. The CDR3 nucleotides read TGCAGTGCTAGTCGACCGGGAGGTCAAACTGAAGCTTTCTTT.

The rearrangement joins TRBV10-3 to TRBJ1-4; the match to TRBD1 covers 9 bases. The CDR3 runs to 14 residues. Germline CDR1 reads ENHRY; CDR2 reads SYGVKD. V trimming: 6 bases; J trimming: 8 bases; junction bases outside the gene matches: 7. CDR3 DNA sequence: TGTGCCATCAGAAGACAGGGGGATTCGGAAAAACTGTTTTTT. Translated, it gives CAIRRQGDSEKLFF.

The chain joins TRBV5-1 to TRBJ2-1; no clear D gene. V lost 4 bases and J lost 2, with 13 bases in between. The length of the CDR3 is 15 residues. The V gene's germline CDR1 is SGHRS and CDR2 YFSETQ. CDR3 loop: CASSIEDQAYNEQFF. CDR3 DNA: TGCGCCAGCAGCATCGAGGATCAAGCCTACAATGAGCAGTTCTTC.

V usage is TRBV3-1 (or the pseudogene TRBV3-2) and J usage is TRBJ2-5; 11 nucleotides line up with TRBD2. The trim removed 1 base at V and 5 bases at J, leaving 9 bases unmatched. This CDR3 comprises 17 residues. Germline V gene lookup returns CDR1 LGHDT and CDR2 YNNKEL (reference sequence). The CDR3 sequence is CASSQGPSGGLEETQYF. In DNA form, the CDR3 reads TGTGCCAGCAGCCAAGGTCCTAGCGGGGGGTTAGAGGAGACCCAGTACTTC.

The V call is TRBV4-2, the J call TRBJ2-3; TRBD1 agrees at 11 bases. CDR3 length equals 16 residues. V shed 3 bases, J shed 6 bases, and the junction held 8 bases outside the gene matches. Germline V gene lookup returns CDR1 LGHNA and CDR2 YNFKEQ. The CDR3 bases are TGTGCCAGCAGCCAGGCCAGGGGGACAGGGGGGGATACGCAGTATTTT. Amino acid sequence: CASSQARGTGGDTQYF.

This chain uses TRBV7-2 with TRBJ1-2; a weak D match, TRBD1 (5 bases). CDR1 and CDR2 from the germline V gene are SGHTA and FQGNSA. The CDR3 spans 13 residues. The V gene lost 5 bases and the J gene lost 5 bases, with 12 bases spanning the gap. In nucleotides, the CDR3 is TGTGCCAGCAGCCCGAGACAGCCATATGGCTACACCTTC. Its translation is CASSPRQPYGYTF.

The chain combines TRBV5-1 with TRBJ2-2; 9 bases fit TRBD2. CDR3 length: 16 residues. Germline lookup yields CDR1 SGHRS and CDR2 YFSETQ. With V trimmed by 3 bases and J by 4 bases, 7 bases remained unmatched. The CDR3 DNA reads as TGCGCCAGCAGCTCTTCTAGCGGGGTTCCCACCGGGGAGCTGTTTTTT. Protein sequence: CASSSSSGVPTGELFF.

Notes on this clone: Within the sample, other DNA sequences also encode this same CDR3. V and J are TRBV28 and TRBJ2-2, with 7 bases identical to TRBD1. Germline V lookup: CDR1 MDHEN, CDR2 SYDVKM. The CDR3 is 12 amino acids. Trimming at V came to 9 bases and at J to 5 bases, leaving 3 bases not matched to a gene. The CDR3 region is CASQTGTGELFF. In nucleotides, the CDR3 is TGTGCCAGTCAGACAGGGACCGGGGAGCTGTTTTTT.

The V gene is TRBV5-1, the J gene TRBJ2-3; 7 nucleotides match TRBD1. The germline gives CDR1 SGHRS, CDR2 YFSETQ. There are 15 residues in the CDR3. V was pared by 3 bases and J by 2 bases, with 6 bases of the junction left unmatched. CDR3 sequence (DNA): TGCGCCAGCAGCTCACAGACAGGGCTCACAGATACGCAGTATTTT. It is translated as CASSSQTGLTDTQYF.

The genes are TRBV6-6 and TRBJ2-7; D might be TRBD1 (6 bases). V shed 7 bases and J shed 1 base, with 11 bases lying between them. CDR1 and CDR2 from the germline V gene are MNHNY and SVGAGI (reference sequence). This CDR3 is 13 amino acids long. CDR3 region: CASIEGTSYEQYF. CDR3 in DNA: TGTGCCAGCATCGAAGGGACATCCTACGAGCAGTACTTC.

V and J are TRBV28 and TRBJ1-5; D is unclear. Trimming shortened V by 8 bases and J by 4 bases, and 15 bases separated the two germline ends. Germline loops: CDR1 MDHEN, CDR2 SYDVKM. CDR3 length: 14 residues. The CDR3 sequence is CASHPVQDNQPQHF. The CDR3 region has the DNA TGTGCCAGCCACCCGGTTCAGGATAATCAGCCCCAGCATTTT.

The rearrangement links TRBV10-3 to TRBJ2-6, with a possible D match to TRBD2 (6 bases). The CDR3 runs to 15 residues. V lost 0 bases to trimming and J lost 4 bases, with 7 bases between them. Germline V CDR1 and CDR2: ENHRY, SYGVKD. The CDR3 spells CAISESGGGANVLTF. The CDR3 DNA sequence: TGTGCCATCAGTGAGTCAGGAGGGGGGGCCAACGTCCTGACTTTC.

This chain uses TRBV24-1 with TRBJ2-7, with a tentative D call TRBD2 (5 bases). Germline V lookup: CDR1 KGHDR, CDR2 SFDVKD. V shed 3 bases and J shed 9 bases, with 17 bases lying between them. The CDR3 sequence is 14 residues long. The CDR3, as DNA: TGTGCCACCAGTGATACGGACGGTTCCGGAGGGCAGTACTTC. It encodes CATSDTDGSGGQYF.